This TCR beta chain was documented in a study of cytomegalovirus exposure and HLA in healthy donors. Concerning this clone itself: No antigen is known for it.

The PCR ran on 60 Vbeta and 13 Jbeta primers. Clones were sequenced by immunoSEQ multiplex PCR, and TCRdb holds only the in-frame ones, with some missing. The table shows 160,000 or so clones, with around 80% occurring only once. Overall study findings and caveats: In a later analysis, HLA-associated TCR beta chains were more clonally expanded than equally common others. The study recorded over 150 TCR beta chains that were cytomegalovirus-associated. Researchers reported in a later analysis that common viral pathogens appeared linked to several top clusters.

Germline CDR1 is SGHNT and CDR2 is YYREEE (reference sequence). The CDR3 consists of 13 residues. The junction had 9 bases not matched to a gene; V was cut back by 9 bases and J by 4 bases. This chain links TRBV5-4 with TRBJ1-1; TRBD1 matches 7 bases. The sample consisted of PBMCs. This clonotype was obtained from a man in his forties in good health and CMV-seronegative. The CDR3: CATQYRGITEAFF. The DNA for the CDR3 is TGTGCCACCCAATACAGGGGAATCACTGAAGCTTTCTTT.